A selection of T cell receptor beta chains follows, all from one sample in a study of cytomegalovirus exposure and HLA in healthy donors. Assay used: immunoSEQ multiplex PCR; TCRdb lists only in-frame clones, some missing. The sample includes around 120,000 clones, 83% of them seen just once. Sample: PBMCs. Source of these receptors: a girl aged 2-15 years in good health and CMV-seronegative. The CDR3 runs from the conserved cysteine through the conserved F or W. Fields, in order: D gene, clone size, V gene, J gene, CDR3 protein, CDR3 DNA. D genes are given only for firm matches. Clone size is not always given. Where it is, it says once, few, many or a class for expanded clones.

d_gene: -
abundance: -
v_gene: TRBV19
j_gene: TRBJ2-5
CDR3aa: CASSIDSGLPGETQYF
CDR3nt: TGTGCCAGTAGTATAGATTCGGGACTCCCTGGGGAGACCCAGTACTTC

d_gene: -
abundance: -
v_gene: TRBV7-8
j_gene: TRBJ2-5
CDR3aa: CASSLVALSGFQETQYF
CDR3nt: TGTGCCAGCAGCTTAGTAGCCCTTTCCGGCTTCCAAGAGACCCAGTACTTC

d_gene: TRBD1
abundance: -
v_gene: TRBV5-1
j_gene: TRBJ2-4
CDR3aa: CASSLDDRGDIQYF
CDR3nt: TGCGCCAGCAGCTTAGACGACAGGGGGGACATTCAGTACTTC

d_gene: TRBD1
abundance: -
v_gene: TRBV9
j_gene: TRBJ2-3
CDR3aa: CASSVEGDRGYWDTQYF
CDR3nt: TGTGCCAGCAGCGTAGAGGGGGACAGGGGTTATTGGGATACGCAGTATTTT

d_gene: TRBD2
abundance: -
v_gene: TRBV4-1
j_gene: TRBJ2-7
CDR3aa: CASSQAPGLAGPRDTYEQYF
CDR3nt: TGCGCCAGCAGCCAAGCCCCGGGACTAGCGGGACCGAGGGATACCTACGAGCAGTACTTC

d_gene: -
abundance: -
v_gene: TRBV4-2
j_gene: TRBJ2-7
CDR3aa: CASSQSRGGSYEQYF
CDR3nt: TGTGCCAGCAGCCAAAGTAGGGGGGGCTCCTACGAGCAGTACTTC

d_gene: TRBD1
abundance: -
v_gene: TRBV6-6
j_gene: TRBJ1-2
CDR3aa: CASSYSGDRRRGYTF
CDR3nt: TGTGCCAGCAGTTACTCTGGGGACAGGAGGAGAGGCTACACCTTC

d_gene: TRBD1
abundance: -
v_gene: TRBV18
j_gene: TRBJ1-1
CDR3aa: CASSPVRSPVGTGGTEAFF
CDR3nt: TGTGCCAGCTCACCCGTTAGGTCGCCGGTGGGGACAGGGGGCACTGAAGCTTTCTTT

d_gene: -
abundance: -
v_gene: TRBV6-6
j_gene: TRBJ1-1
CDR3aa: CASRAGGNTEAFF
CDR3nt: TGTGCCAGCAGGGCTGGAGGGAACACTGAAGCTTTCTTT

d_gene: TRBD1
abundance: few
v_gene: TRBV5-1
j_gene: TRBJ1-4
CDR3aa: CASSLRQGQGNEKLFF
CDR3nt: TGCGCCAGCAGCTTGAGGCAGGGACAGGGTAATGAAAAACTGTTTTTT

d_gene: TRBD2
abundance: -
v_gene: TRBV2
j_gene: TRBJ2-1
CDR3aa: CASSESAGGPRFF
CDR3nt: TGTGCCAGCAGTGAATCAGCGGGGGGGCCCCGGTTCTTC

d_gene: TRBD1
abundance: -
v_gene: TRBV7-6
j_gene: TRBJ1-2
CDR3aa: CASSRSGQGGYGYTF
CDR3nt: TGTGCCAGCAGTCGCTCGGGACAGGGGGGCTATGGCTACACCTTC

d_gene: -
abundance: once
v_gene: TRBV12-5
j_gene: TRBJ1-2
CDR3aa: CASGLTGSNYGYTF
CDR3nt: TGTGCTAGTGGTTTGACAGGGTCTAACTATGGCTACACCTTC

d_gene: TRBD1
abundance: -
v_gene: TRBV9
j_gene: TRBJ1-4
CDR3aa: CASSAGTAQGDEKLFF
CDR3nt: TGTGCCAGCAGCGCTGGGACAGCTCAAGGCGATGAAAAACTGTTTTTT

d_gene: TRBD1
abundance: -
v_gene: TRBV6-1
j_gene: TRBJ1-1
CDR3aa: CASQTGGFLNTEAFF
CDR3nt: TGTGCCAGCCAGACAGGGGGCTTTTTGAACACTGAAGCTTTCTTT

d_gene: -
abundance: -
v_gene: TRBV2
j_gene: TRBJ2-1
CDR3aa: CASTYLRDEQFF
CDR3nt: TGTGCCAGCACCTACCTTCGGGATGAGCAGTTCTTC

d_gene: TRBD1
abundance: few
v_gene: TRBV18
j_gene: TRBJ1-5
CDR3aa: CASSMHRGREEPQHF
CDR3nt: TGTGCCAGCTCAATGCACAGGGGCAGGGAGGAGCCCCAGCATTTT

d_gene: TRBD1
abundance: -
v_gene: TRBV28
j_gene: TRBJ1-5
CDR3aa: CATKQPGQGTQPQHF
CDR3nt: TGTGCCACAAAGCAACCGGGACAGGGAACTCAGCCCCAGCATTTT

d_gene: -
abundance: -
v_gene: TRBV7-2
j_gene: TRBJ2-5
CDR3aa: CASKFSGEETQYF
CDR3nt: TGTGCCAGCAAGTTCTCGGGGGAAGAGACCCAGTACTTC

d_gene: TRBD1
abundance: -
v_gene: TRBV6-5
j_gene: TRBJ2-7
CDR3aa: CASRQGTGKYEQYF
CDR3nt: TGTGCCAGCAGGCAGGGGACAGGGAAGTACGAGCAGTACTTC

d_gene: TRBD2
abundance: -
v_gene: TRBV6-1
j_gene: TRBJ2-1
CDR3aa: CASSTSGHTYNEQFF
CDR3nt: TGTGCCAGCTCGACTAGCGGCCACACATACAATGAGCAGTTCTTC

d_gene: TRBD2
abundance: -
v_gene: TRBV9
j_gene: TRBJ2-1
CDR3aa: CASSATSGRERGQFF
CDR3nt: TGTGCCAGCAGCGCGACTAGCGGGAGGGAGAGGGGGCAGTTCTTC